The 30 T cell receptor beta chains below were found in one sample sequenced in a study of T-cell reconstitution after alpha-beta-depleted transplantation in children. Unique molecular identifiers were incorporated during preparation of the TCRbeta library. TCRdb reprocessed the PCR reads with MiXCR, giving one entry per CDR3 protein. Of roughly 610,000 distinct CDR3 sequences in the sample, roughly a tenth were seen once. This specimen was PBMCs from the stem cell graft donor, taken from the stem cell graft. Every receptor here comes from a human donor who donated a stem cell graft to a child with acute myeloid leukemia.

In its sample, this clonotype was seen many times. V and J are TRBV5-1 and TRBJ1-1; D not certain. CDR1 and CDR2 from the germline V gene are SGHRS and YFSETQ. The length of the CDR3 is 15 residues. The germline V and J ends were trimmed by 4 bases and 2 bases, with 15 bases remaining between them. The CDR3 DNA reads as TGCGCCAGCAGCCCGGCCGTTCTATCAAACACTGAAGCTTTCTTT. This codes for CASSPAVLSNTEAFF. Combining the CDR3 with reference TRBV5-1 and TRBJ1-1 gives the whole variable domain KAGVTQTPRYLIKTRGQQVTLSCSPISGHRSVSWYQQTPGQGLQFLFEYFSETQRNKGNFPGRFSGRQFSNSRSEMNVSTLELGDSALYLCASSPAVLSNTEAFFGQGTRLTVV.

The table lists this clonotype with a few counts. This chain uses TRBV20-1 with TRBJ2-7, with 12 bases aligning to TRBD2. Looked up from germline, CDR1 is DFQATT and CDR2 is SNEGSKA (reference sequence). V trimming: 1 base; J trimming: 5 bases; junction bases outside the gene matches: 15. The CDR3 sequence is 18 residues long. CDR3 coding DNA: TGCAGTGCTAGAGCCCGACTAGCGGGAGCCCTTTGGGGGGACGAGCAGTACTTC. Translation: CSARARLAGALWGDEQYF.

V gene TRBV20-1 combines with J gene TRBJ1-1; D remains unclear. The V gene's germline CDR1 is DFQATT and CDR2 SNEGSKA (reference sequence). V was pared by 3 bases and J by 10 bases, with 12 bases between. CDR3 length: 11 residues. This CDR3 reads CSARTTMGAFF. CDR3 coding DNA: TGCAGTGCTAGGACCACCATGGGAGCTTTCTTT.

This clonotype was seen at least ten times. The chain carries TRBV7-2 and TRBJ2-7; TRBD2 matches at 10 bases. The V gene's germline CDR1 is SGHTA and CDR2 FQGNSA. The junction had 5 bases not matched to a gene; V was cut back by 1 base and J by 5 bases. The CDR3 has 15 residues. The CDR3 loop reads CASSLDSLAGDEQYF. CDR3 nucleotide sequence: TGTGCCAGCAGCTTAGATAGCCTAGCGGGAGACGAGCAGTACTTC.

The CDR3 here is CASSWNRVNEQYF. The CDR3 coding sequence is TGTGCCAGCAGCTGGAACAGGGTAAACGAGCAGTACTTC. The V call is TRBV3-1, the J call TRBJ2-7, with D maybe TRBD1 (6 bases). The V gene's germline CDR1 is LGHDT and CDR2 YNNKEL (reference sequence). The CDR3 has 13 residues. With 5 bases removed from V and 5 bases from J, the gap between germline ends came to 13 bases.

The genes are TRBV20-1 and TRBJ1-6; 8 nucleotides align to TRBD1. CDR3 size: 14 residues. Germline CDR1 DFQATT, CDR2 SNEGSKA (reference sequence). V was clipped by 7 bases and J by 8 bases; unmatched bases: 10. In nucleotides, the CDR3 is TGCAGTGGGAGGTTCGGACAGGGAGATTCACCCCTCCACTTT. As protein: CSGRFGQGDSPLHF.

This clonotype occurred many times. V gene TRBV20-1 combines with J gene TRBJ2-2; D uncertain. The CDR3 covers 15 residues. CDR1 is DFQATT and CDR2 is SNEGSKA in the germline V gene (reference sequence). V gave up 5 bases and J gave up 2 bases, with 15 bases separating them. CDR3: CSAGDSGRNTGELFF. CDR3 coding DNA: TGCAGTGCTGGGGATTCCGGACGTAACACCGGGGAGCTGTTTTTT.

V and J are TRBV29-1 and TRBJ2-2; 8 nucleotides match TRBD1. Looked up from germline, CDR1 is SQVTM and CDR2 is ANQGSEA. V was pared by 4 bases and J by 4 bases, with 8 bases of the junction left unmatched. The CDR3 contains 15 residues. CDR3 DNA: TGCAGCGTTGGCAGGGGGCTTGATTCCACCGGGGAGCTGTTTTTT. It translates to CSVGRGLDSTGELFF.

The table lists this clonotype with a few counts. The chain is built from TRBV28 and TRBJ1-1; 8 positions match TRBD1. Germline values: CDR1 MDHEN, CDR2 SYDVKM. J lost 10 bases, V lost 11 bases, and 18 bases had no gene match. The CDR3 totals 14 residues. The CDR3 region is CACKGGQDLLGAFF. DNA for the CDR3: TGTGCCTGCAAGGGGGGACAGGACCTTTTGGGAGCTTTCTTT.

Many counts were recorded for this clonotype. The limits of the CDR3 on the DNA are not certain, so only TCRdb's listed CDR3 is given. The V call is TRBV29-1, the J call TRBJ2-1; the table's D gene call, TRBD2, was not cross checked with the DNA. Germline V gene lookup returns CDR1 SQVTM and CDR2 ANQGSEA. The CDR3 numbers 12 amino acids, ends counted. The CDR3 sequence is CSVGEGTSGWFF.

This clonotype has a handful of counts. The junction differs from germline at one of its ends, possibly a read error. The J gene is TRBJ1-1, the V gene TRBV29-1; the match to TRBD1 covers 12 bases. CDR3 size: 12 residues. Per the germline V gene, CDR1 is SQVTM and CDR2 is ANQGSEA. The CDR3 loop is CSVEGTGGSAFF. For the CDR3, the DNA is TGCAGCGTAGAAGGGACAGGGGGCTCTGCTTTCTTT.

A word on this clonotype: One junction end disagrees with the germline gene, perhaps due to a read error. V and J are TRBV4-3 and TRBJ2-7, with TRBD2 identical over 9 bases. Germline CDR1 and CDR2: LGHNA and YSLEER. CDR3 length: 17 amino acids. CDR3 region: CASSQGRAGGGYYEQCF. The CDR3 DNA reads as TGCGCCAGCAGCCAAGGTCGAGCGGGAGGCGGGTACTACGAGCAGTGCTTC.

The chain is built from TRBV11-2 and TRBJ2-1, with TRBD2 as a possible D gene (6 bases). The V end was cut by 4 bases, the J end by 7 bases, with 17 bases between. CDR1 SGHAT and CDR2 FQNNGV come from the germline V gene. The CDR3 loop spans 15 amino acids. The CDR3 region is CASSSLAGKRNEQFF. As DNA, the CDR3 is TGTGCCAGCAGCTCCCTGGCGGGAAAGAGGAATGAGCAGTTCTTC.

The chain couples TRBV2 to TRBJ2-1; 12 bases fit TRBD2. The V gene's germline CDR1 is SNHLY and CDR2 FYNNEI. The ends lost 11 bases at V and 0 bases at J; junction bases unmatched: 14. CDR3 length equals 18 residues. The DNA for the CDR3 is TGTGCCTGCTGTTCGTGGACTAGCGGGACCCGCTCCTACAATGAGCAGTTCTTC. Amino acids: CACCSWTSGTRSYNEQFF.

This clonotype was seen once. The junction shows a germline mismatch at one end, possibly a read error. This chain connects TRBV20-1 to TRBJ2-3; 7 bases are a match to TRBD2. This CDR3 has 17 residues. The V gene's germline CDR1 is DFQATT and CDR2 SNEGSKA (reference sequence). Here the CDR3 reads CCARPPTSRTSTDTQYF. The CDR3, as DNA: TGCTGTGCTAGGCCTCCGACTAGCCGAACTAGCACAGATACGCAGTATTTT.

This clonotype was counted a few times. V gene TRBV6-5 combines with J gene TRBJ2-7; TRBD2 is a possible D gene (5 bases). V was pared by 4 bases and J by 0 bases, with 13 bases between. Germline V gene data show CDR1 as MNHEY and CDR2 as SVGAGI. This CDR3 comprises 15 residues. The CDR3 coding sequence is TGTGCCAGCAGTTCCCCTCGGGGAGACTCCTACGAGCAGTACTTC. Translation gives CASSSPRGDSYEQYF.

This clonotype came up once. The genes are TRBV10-3 and TRBJ1-1; 10 bases agree with TRBD1. The germline CDR1 and CDR2 sequences are ENHRY and SYGVKD. After removal of 7 bases from V and 3 bases from J, the junction contained 2 bases not matched to a gene. The CDR3 is 13 residues long. The CDR3 spells CAITGTGDTEAFF. The CDR3 DNA follows: TGTGCCATCACTGGGACAGGGGACACTGAAGCTTTCTTT.

There are many counts of this clonotype. The rearrangement links TRBV7-2 to TRBJ2-5; D not certain. Trimming stripped 1 base from V and 4 bases from J, with 10 bases between. There are 14 residues in the CDR3. Germline CDR1 is SGHTA and CDR2 is FQGNSA. The CDR3 DNA sequence: TGTGCCAGCAGCTTAGTGGCCCTAAGAGAGACCCAGTACTTC. Encoded protein: CASSLVALRETQYF.

Many counts were recorded for this clonotype. The chain combines TRBV4-3 with TRBJ1-1; no definite D call. Trimming took 0 bases from V and 1 from J, leaving 9 bases between them. The CDR3 is 15 amino acids. CDR1 is LGHNA and CDR2 is YSLEER in the germline V gene. The CDR3 sequence: CASSQDRAGNTEAFF. CDR3 nucleotide sequence: TGCGCCAGCAGCCAAGATCGGGCCGGGAACACTGAAGCTTTCTTT.

This clonotype showed up just a few times. The rearrangement links TRBV5-5 to TRBJ1-5, with D maybe TRBD1 (5 bases). The germline gives CDR1 SGHKS, CDR2 YYEKEE (reference sequence). The CDR3 is 14 amino acids. V was shortened by 0 bases and J by 9 bases, with 13 bases between the two germline ends. CDR3 loop: CASSLAGRDRPQHF. CDR3 coding DNA: TGTGCCAGCAGCTTGGCGGGCAGGGACCGGCCCCAGCATTTT.

This clonotype came up a few times. This chain connects TRBV24-1 to TRBJ1-5, with a tentative D call TRBD1 (5 bases). V lost 4 bases and J lost 6, with 15 bases in between. The germline gives CDR1 KGHDR, CDR2 SFDVKD. This CDR3 is built from 15 residues. CDR3 nucleotides: TGTGCCACCAGTGACGGGGCCGGGCTGGTTCAGCCCCAGCATTTT. Translated, it gives CATSDGAGLVQPQHF.

This clonotype was counted ten times or more. V is TRBV29-1 and J is TRBJ1-1; D is unclear. The CDR3 totals 18 residues. Trimming removed 1 base at V and 0 bases at J, with 21 bases between. From germline, CDR1 is SQVTM and CDR2 ANQGSEA. The CDR3 protein is CSVEGSRPVEGLNTEAFF. As DNA, the CDR3 is TGCAGCGTTGAAGGGTCTAGACCCGTAGAAGGATTGAACACTGAAGCTTTCTTT.

The CDR3 DNA sequence: TGCGCCAGCAGCTTAACGGCATCAGCTAGCACAGATACGCAGTATTTT. Its translation: CASSLTASASTDTQYF. The rearrangement joins TRBV5-1 to TRBJ2-3, with D hard to call. Per the germline V gene, CDR1 is SGHRS and CDR2 is YFSETQ. The CDR3 is 16 residues long. V was shortened by 2 bases and J by 0 bases, with 13 bases between the two germline ends.

This clonotype was counted a few times. This chain joins TRBV4-1 and TRBJ1-6; D is undetermined. V was trimmed by 1 base and J by 0 bases, leaving 16 bases between them. This CDR3 contains 19 residues. From germline, CDR1 is MGHRA and CDR2 YSYEKL. The CDR3 sequence: CASSQGMAGGSSYNSPLHF. CDR3 DNA sequence: TGCGCCAGCAGCCAAGGGATGGCAGGAGGAAGCTCCTATAATTCACCCCTCCACTTT.

This clonotype has just a few counts. This chain uses TRBV12-3 or TRBV12-4 with TRBJ2-2; the match to TRBD2 covers 8 bases. V shed 5 bases and J 5 bases; nucleotides not matched to a gene: 7. The CDR3 totals 15 residues. This CDR3 reads CASSPSGRKTGELFF. DNA of the CDR3: TGTGCCAGCAGTCCCAGCGGGAGAAAAACCGGGGAGCTGTTTTTT.

Ten or more counts support this clonotype. V gene TRBV9 combines with J gene TRBJ2-3, with 11 bases aligning to TRBD2. V dropped 0 bases and J dropped 3; count of bases not matched to a gene: 12. CDR1 and CDR2 (germline): SGDLS, YYNGEE. The CDR3 extends over 19 amino acids. The CDR3 loop is CASSVEVAGGPLRTDTQYF. Here the CDR3 DNA reads TGTGCCAGCAGCGTAGAAGTAGCGGGAGGGCCATTGCGGACAGATACGCAGTATTTT.

The table lists this clonotype with a few counts. The J gene is TRBJ1-1, the V gene TRBV29-1; D is undetermined. V gave up 3 bases and J gave up 1 base, with 9 bases separating them. Germline V gene lookup returns CDR1 SQVTM and CDR2 ANQGSEA. The CDR3 loop spans 13 amino acids. The CDR3 sequence is CSVDSGKNTEAFF. The DNA of the CDR3 is TGCAGCGTTGATAGTGGGAAGAACACTGAAGCTTTCTTT.

The sample holds many counts of this clonotype. The chain links TRBV20-1 to TRBJ2-7; TRBD2 agrees at 13 bases. The germline gives CDR1 DFQATT, CDR2 SNEGSKA (reference sequence). V gave up 0 bases and J gave up 7 bases; unmatched junction bases: 15. The CDR3 is 18 amino acids. CDR3 coding DNA: TGCAGTGCTAGAGATCGGAGGGGGACTAGCGGGACCCCCTGGGAGCAGTACTTC. Protein product: CSARDRRGTSGTPWEQYF.

This clonotype was seen ten or more times. The chain is built from TRBV7-2 and TRBJ2-3, with D perhaps matching TRBD1 (6 bases). This CDR3 is 15 amino acids long. Deletions cut 4 bases from V and 2 bases from J, with 13 bases between. The germline V gene encodes CDR1 SGHTA and CDR2 FQGNSA. This CDR3 is CASSSSGHHTDTQYF. The CDR3 coding sequence is TGTGCCAGCAGCTCGTCGGGACACCACACAGATACGCAGTATTTT.

The V gene is TRBV19, the J gene TRBJ1-2, with D possibly matching TRBD1 (5 bases). This CDR3 region has 18 residues. V was trimmed by 2 bases and J by 1 base, leaving 20 bases between them. CDR1 is LNHDA, CDR2 SQIVND, per germline (reference sequence). As DNA, the CDR3 is TGTGCCAGTAGTATACAGGAGACAGCCTTTCCGATTAACTATGGCTACACCTTC. This encodes CASSIQETAFPINYGYTF.